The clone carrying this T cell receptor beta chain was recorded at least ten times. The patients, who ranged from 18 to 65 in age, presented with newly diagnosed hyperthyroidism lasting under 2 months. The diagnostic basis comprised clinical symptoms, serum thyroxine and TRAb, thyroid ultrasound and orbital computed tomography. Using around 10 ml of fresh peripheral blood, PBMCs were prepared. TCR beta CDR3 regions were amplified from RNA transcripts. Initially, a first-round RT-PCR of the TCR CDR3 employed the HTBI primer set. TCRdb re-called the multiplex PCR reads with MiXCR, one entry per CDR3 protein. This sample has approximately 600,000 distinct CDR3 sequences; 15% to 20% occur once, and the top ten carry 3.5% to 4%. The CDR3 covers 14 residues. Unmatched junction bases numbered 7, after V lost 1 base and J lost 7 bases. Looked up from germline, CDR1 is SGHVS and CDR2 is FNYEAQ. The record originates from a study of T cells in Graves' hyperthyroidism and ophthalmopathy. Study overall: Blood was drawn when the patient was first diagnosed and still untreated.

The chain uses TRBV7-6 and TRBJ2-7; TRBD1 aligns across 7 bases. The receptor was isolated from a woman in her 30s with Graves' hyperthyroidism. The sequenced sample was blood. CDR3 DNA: TGTGCCAGCAGCTTAGACAGGGGTGGGCGAGAGCAGTACTTC. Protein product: CASSLDRGGREQYF.